The entry below describes one T cell receptor beta chain. The antigen is unknown. These data are taken from a study of cytomegalovirus exposure and HLA in healthy donors. General study results and limits: As a later analysis revealed, most CMV-associated TCR beta chains appeared HLA-restricted.

Germline CDR1 and CDR2: SGHRS and YFSETQ. Trimming removed 2 bases from V and 6 bases from J; junction bases left unmatched: 11. The CDR3 is 17 amino acids. The PCR used 60 Vbeta and 13 Jbeta primers. Generated by immunoSEQ multiplex PCR, the TCRdb table keeps only in-frame clones and is missing some. The sample yields tens of thousands of clones, 65% to 85% seen once. This clonotype originated in a woman aged 30 to 39 in good health and CMV-seronegative. Sequenced material: PBMCs. J is TRBJ1-6 and V is TRBV5-1; 7 nucleotides agree with TRBD1. The CDR3 DNA reads TGCGCCAGCAGCTTCAGACCCGGGACAGCACCTAATTCACCCCTCCACTTT. Encoded protein: CASSFRPGTAPNSPLHF.